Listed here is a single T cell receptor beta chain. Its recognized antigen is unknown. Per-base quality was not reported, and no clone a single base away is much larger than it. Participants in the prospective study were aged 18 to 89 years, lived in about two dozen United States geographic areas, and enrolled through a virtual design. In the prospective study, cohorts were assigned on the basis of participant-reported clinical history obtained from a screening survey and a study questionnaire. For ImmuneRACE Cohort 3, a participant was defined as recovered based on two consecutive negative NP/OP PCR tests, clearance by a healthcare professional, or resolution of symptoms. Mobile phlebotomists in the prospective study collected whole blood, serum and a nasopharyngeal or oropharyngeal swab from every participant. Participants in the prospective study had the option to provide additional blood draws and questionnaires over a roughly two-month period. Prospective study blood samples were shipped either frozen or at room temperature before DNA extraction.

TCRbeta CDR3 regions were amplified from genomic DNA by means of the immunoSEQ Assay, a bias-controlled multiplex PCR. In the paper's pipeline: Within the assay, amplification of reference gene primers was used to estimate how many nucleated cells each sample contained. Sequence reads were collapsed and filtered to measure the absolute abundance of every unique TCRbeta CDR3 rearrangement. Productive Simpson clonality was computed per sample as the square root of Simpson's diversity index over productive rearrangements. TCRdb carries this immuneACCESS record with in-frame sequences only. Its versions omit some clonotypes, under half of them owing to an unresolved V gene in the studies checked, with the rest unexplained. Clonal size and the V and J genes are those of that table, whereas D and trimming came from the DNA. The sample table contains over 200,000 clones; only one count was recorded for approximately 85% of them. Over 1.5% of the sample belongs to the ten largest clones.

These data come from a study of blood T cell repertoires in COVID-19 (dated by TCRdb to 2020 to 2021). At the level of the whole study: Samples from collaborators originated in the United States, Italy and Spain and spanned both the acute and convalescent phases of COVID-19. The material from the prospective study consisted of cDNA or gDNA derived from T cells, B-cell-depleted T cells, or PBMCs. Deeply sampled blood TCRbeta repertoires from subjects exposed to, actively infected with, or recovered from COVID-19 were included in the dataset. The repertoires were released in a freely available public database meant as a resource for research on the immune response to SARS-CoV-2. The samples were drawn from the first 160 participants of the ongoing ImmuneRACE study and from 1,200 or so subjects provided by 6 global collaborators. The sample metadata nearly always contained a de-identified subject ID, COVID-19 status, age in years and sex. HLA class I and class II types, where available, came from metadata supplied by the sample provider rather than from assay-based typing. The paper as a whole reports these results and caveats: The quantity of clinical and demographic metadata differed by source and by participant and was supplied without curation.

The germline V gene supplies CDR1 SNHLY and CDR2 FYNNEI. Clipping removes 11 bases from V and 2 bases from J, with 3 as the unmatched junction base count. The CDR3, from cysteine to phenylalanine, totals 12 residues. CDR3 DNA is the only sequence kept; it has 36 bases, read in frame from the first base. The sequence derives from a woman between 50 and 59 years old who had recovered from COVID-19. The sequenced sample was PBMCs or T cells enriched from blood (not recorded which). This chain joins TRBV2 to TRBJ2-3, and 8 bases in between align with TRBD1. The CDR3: CAGQGNTDTQYF. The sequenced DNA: TGTGCCGGACAGGGAAACACAGATACGCAGTATTTT.